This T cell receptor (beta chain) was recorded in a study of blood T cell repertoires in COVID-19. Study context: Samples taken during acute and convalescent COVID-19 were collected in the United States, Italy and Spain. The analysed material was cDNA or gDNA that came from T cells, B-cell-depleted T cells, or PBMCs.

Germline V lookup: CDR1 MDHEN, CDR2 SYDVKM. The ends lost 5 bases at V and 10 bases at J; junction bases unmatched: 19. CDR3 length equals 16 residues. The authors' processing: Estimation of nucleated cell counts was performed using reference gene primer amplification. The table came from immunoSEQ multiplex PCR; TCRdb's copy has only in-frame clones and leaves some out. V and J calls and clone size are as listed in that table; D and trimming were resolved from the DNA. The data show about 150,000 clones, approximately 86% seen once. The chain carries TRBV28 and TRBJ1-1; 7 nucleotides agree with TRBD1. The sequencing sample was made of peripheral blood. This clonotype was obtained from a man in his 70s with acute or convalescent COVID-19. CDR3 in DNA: TGTGCCAGCAGTGTAGGGGGACAGCTGTTAACACTTGGAGCTTTCTTT. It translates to CASSVGGQLLTLGAFF. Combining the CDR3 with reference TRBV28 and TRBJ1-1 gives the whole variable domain DVKVTQSSRYLVKRTGEKVFLECVQDMDHENMFWYRQDPGLGLRLIYFSYDVKMKEKGDIPEGYSVSREKKERFSLILESASTNQTSMYLCASSVGGQLLTLGAFFGQGTRLTVV.